Each of the 11 T cell receptor beta chains below was sequenced from the same sample in a study of CD8+CD57+ T cells in acquired aplastic anemia. Patients sequenced had flow cytometry evidence of CD8+CD57+ cell expansion. According to the study, genomic DNA was the template for TCR beta VDJ and CDR3 profiling. TCRdb redid the calling of the reads with MiXCR, one entry per CDR3 protein. Here the sample spans under 500,000 distinct CDR3 sequences, around 30% being singletons. Material for sequencing was sorted CD4+, CD8+, or CD8+CD57+ T cells (not recorded which) from PBMCs. These receptor sequences come from a human donor with aplastic anemia.

This clonotype was detected ten times or more. This sequence joins TRBV5-1 and TRBJ1-6; TRBD1 might be the D (5 bases). Looked up from germline, CDR1 is SGHRS and CDR2 is YFSETQ. Trimming took off 0 bases at V and 6 bases at J, with 7 bases between the two ends. This CDR3 region has 14 residues. In nucleotides, the CDR3 is TGCGCCAGCAGCTTGGAAGGGGCTAATTCACCCCTCCACTTT. Translated, it gives CASSLEGANSPLHF. The complete variable domain, with remaining parts taken from reference TRBV5-1 and TRBJ1-6, reads KAGVTQTPRYLIKTRGQQVTLSCSPISGHRSVSWYQQTPGQGLQFLFEYFSETQRNKGNFPGRFSGRQFSNSRSEMNVSTLELGDSALYLCASSLEGANSPLHFGNGTRLTVT.

This clonotype was detected a few times. The rearrangement joins TRBV11-1 to TRBJ2-1; tentatively, D is TRBD1 (5 bases). The V gene's germline CDR1 is SGHAT and CDR2 FQDESV (reference sequence). CDR3 length: 14 residues. V was cut by 1 base and J by 6 bases, with 10 bases left in between. Here the CDR3 reads CASSLGMTANEQFF. The CDR3 bases are TGTGCCAGCAGCTTAGGAATGACAGCCAATGAGCAGTTCTTC.

This clonotype appeared many times. V usage is TRBV19 and J usage is TRBJ1-2, with D possibly TRBD1 on 6 matching bases. CDR1 and CDR2 (germline): LNHDA, SQIVND (reference sequence). The V and J ends lost 4 bases and 4 bases respectively, with 10 bases between them. The CDR3 consists of 13 residues. This CDR3 reads CASSTDRSYGYTF. The CDR3 DNA reads as TGTGCCAGTAGTACCGACAGGTCCTATGGCTACACCTTC.

The chain has TRBV2 and TRBJ1-1, with 7 nucleotides matching TRBD1. V lost 4 bases to trimming and J lost 0 bases; unmatched junction nucleotides: 8. The CDR3 contains 16 residues. CDR1 is SNHLY and CDR2 is FYNNEI in the germline V gene. Here the CDR3 reads CASSGQGIEVNTEAFF. Here the CDR3 DNA reads TGTGCCAGCAGTGGACAGGGAATCGAAGTGAACACTGAAGCTTTCTTT.

About this clonotype: A much larger clone sits a single nucleotide away, making a read error possible. V usage is TRBV9 and J usage is TRBJ1-2; D not resolved. Germline V gene lookup returns CDR1 SGDLS and CDR2 YYNGEE. Trimming removed 4 bases at V and 6 bases at J, with 19 bases between. This CDR3 region has 15 residues. CDR3 in amino acids: CASSPRLGTRHGYTF. The DNA for the CDR3 is TGTGCCAGCAGCCCTCGGCTGGGCACCCGCCATGGCTACACCTTC.

The chain uses TRBV3-1 and TRBJ2-1; the D is unclear. The germline CDR1 and CDR2 sequences are LGHDT and YNNKEL (reference sequence). The CDR3 has 13 residues. V lost 4 bases and J 6 bases, leaving 10 bases between the germline ends. CDR3 DNA: TGTGCCAGCAGCCTCCTAAAGACCAATGAGCAGTTCTTC. It translates to CASSLLKTNEQFF.

This clonotype was seen more than once but under ten times. This chain connects TRBV6-1 to TRBJ1-6, with 9 bases identical to TRBD1. CDR3 length: 13 amino acids. Germline CDR1 and CDR2: MNHNS and SASEGT. J was trimmed by 6 bases and V by 10 bases; bases with no gene match: 4. DNA for the CDR3: TGTGCCACCACGGACAGGGGTAATTCACCCCTCCACTTT. It encodes CATTDRGNSPLHF.

This clonotype was counted once. A much larger clone is a single base away; this may be a read error. The chain carries TRBV7-9 and TRBJ1-1, with D maybe TRBD1 (6 bases). The CDR3 extends over 13 amino acids. Germline CDR1 and CDR2: SEHNR and FQNEAQ (reference sequence). The ends were cut back, 5 bases at V and 6 bases at J, with 13 bases in the middle. The CDR3 reads CASSPLDRPEAFF. The DNA of the CDR3 is TGTGCCAGCAGCCCCCTGGACAGACCTGAAGCTTTCTTT.

This chain joins TRBV19 and TRBJ1-4, with unresolved D. V lost 7 bases and J 0 bases, leaving 15 bases between the germline ends. From germline, CDR1 is LNHDA and CDR2 SQIVND (reference sequence). CDR3 length equals 16 residues. Written as DNA, the CDR3 is TGTGCCAGTACCCCCCGGGCAGCTGCAACTAATGAAAAACTGTTTTTT. It codes for CASTPRAAATNEKLFF.

Many counts were recorded for this clonotype. This sequence joins TRBV7-9 and TRBJ1-1, with D hard to call. The V gene lost 4 bases and the J gene lost 1 base, with 7 bases spanning the gap. This CDR3 is built from 13 residues. CDR1 SEHNR and CDR2 FQNEAQ come from the germline V gene (reference sequence). CDR3 nucleotides: TGTGCCAGCAGCTCCGCGACGAACACTGAAGCTTTCTTT. Its protein is CASSSATNTEAFF.

This chain links TRBV5-1 with TRBJ1-4; D perhaps matches TRBD1 (5 bases). Germline lookup yields CDR1 SGHRS and CDR2 YFSETQ. The CDR3 contains 13 residues. Deletions cut 4 bases from V and 8 bases from J, with 12 bases between. The CDR3 nucleotides read TGCGCCAGCAGCACCGGGACGGGGGAAAAACTGTTTTTT. Translation gives CASSTGTGEKLFF.